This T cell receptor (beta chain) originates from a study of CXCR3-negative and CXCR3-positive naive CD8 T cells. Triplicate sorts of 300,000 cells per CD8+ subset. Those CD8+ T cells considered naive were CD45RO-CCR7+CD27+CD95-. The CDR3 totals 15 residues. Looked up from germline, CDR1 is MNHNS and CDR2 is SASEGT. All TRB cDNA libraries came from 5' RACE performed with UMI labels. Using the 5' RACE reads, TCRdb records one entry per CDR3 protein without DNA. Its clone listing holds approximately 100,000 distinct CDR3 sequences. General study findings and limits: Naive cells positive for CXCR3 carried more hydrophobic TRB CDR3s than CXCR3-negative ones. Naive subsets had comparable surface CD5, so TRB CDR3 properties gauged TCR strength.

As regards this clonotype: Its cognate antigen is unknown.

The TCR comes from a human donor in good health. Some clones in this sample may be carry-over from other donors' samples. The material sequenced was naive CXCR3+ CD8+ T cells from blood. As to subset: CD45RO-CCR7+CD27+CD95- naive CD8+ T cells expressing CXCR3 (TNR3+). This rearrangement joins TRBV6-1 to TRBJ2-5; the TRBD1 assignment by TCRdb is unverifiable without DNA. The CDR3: CASSEFATPQETQYF.